This TCR beta chain stems from a study of blood T cell repertoires in COVID-19. CDR1 and CDR2 from the germline V gene are SEHNR and FQNEAQ (reference sequence). The CDR3 contains 15 residues. V lost 6 bases and J lost 1; bases outside the gene matches: 5. In its sample, this clone was seen a few times. The assay was immunoSEQ multiplex PCR, and TCRdb's table has in-frame clones only and misses some. Of approximately 470,000 clones listed, 75% to 90% are singletons. Individuals aged about 18 to 89 years were recruited from 24 US areas. Cohorts were assigned according to the clinical history that participants reported.

Sequenced material: PBMCs or T cells enriched from blood (not recorded which). This chain uses TRBV7-9 with TRBJ2-2; TRBD1 agrees at 7 bases. The sequence was obtained from a woman between 18 and 29 years old who had recovered from COVID-19. CDR3: CASRSGGLNTGELFF. As DNA, the CDR3 is TGTGCCAGCAGATCAGGGGGTTTGAACACCGGGGAGCTGTTTTTT. The full variable domain, its missing parts supplied by reference TRBV7-9 and TRBJ2-2, is DTGVSQNPRHKITKRGQNVTFRCDPISEHNRLYWYRQTLGQGPEFLTYFQNEAQLEKSRLLSDRFSAERPKGSFSTLEIQRTEQGDSAMYLCASRSGGLNTGELFFGEGSRLTVL.